These 9 T cell receptor beta chains were sequenced from one sample in a study of blood T cells in healthy people across ages (dated by TCRdb to 2014 to 2015). Receptor libraries were prepared by 5' RACE. The listed sequencing device is Illumina HiSeq 2500. The second PCR ran for roughly 7 to 11 cycles and used a J-beta primer mix along with a sample-barcoded 5' primer. TCRdb passed the public sequencing reads through fastp at Q25 and MiXCR, retaining productive beta sequences. Rows are combined by CDR3 protein, so each entry shows the most common genes and DNA. Within this sample are roughly 1,100,000 distinct CDR3 sequences, with approximately 25% of them counted one time only. The leading ten clones occupy around 0.75% of the sample. These data were also filed under a second study, of T cells of mothers and their children.

The sample comprised blood. Every receptor here comes from a girl aged 2 to 9 in good health.

A few counts support this clonotype. This chain links TRBV3-1 with TRBJ1-4; the match to TRBD1 covers 7 bases. Germline CDR1 and CDR2: LGHDT and YNNKEL (reference sequence). CDR3 length: 18 residues. J gave up 3 bases and V 0 bases, and 10 bases lay outside the gene matches. Here the CDR3 DNA reads TGTGCCAGCAGCCAAGATACACGTACAGGGGCTCCTAATGAAAAACTGTTTTTT. It encodes CASSQDTRTGAPNEKLFF.

In this sample, this clonotype turned up once. The J gene is TRBJ2-6, the V gene TRBV3-1; D remains ambiguous. The CDR3 length is 15 residues. Trimming pared 4 bases from V and 4 bases from J, leaving 11 bases between. The germline V gene encodes CDR1 LGHDT and CDR2 YNNKEL (reference sequence). CDR3 nucleotide sequence: TGTGCCAGCAGCCCGGGTATCGCGGGGGCCAACGTCCTGACTTTC. Translating gives CASSPGIAGANVLTF.

The CDR3 loop reads CASSLRDGTGMYF. The DNA of the CDR3 is TGCGCCAGCAGCTTGAGGGACGGGACAGGGATGTACTTC. The J gene is TRBJ2-5, the V gene TRBV5-1; TRBD1 agrees at 9 bases. After removal of 1 base from V and 13 bases from J, the junction contained 8 bases not matched to a gene. The CDR3 totals 13 residues. Germline assignment: CDR1 SGHRS and CDR2 YFSETQ. The whole variable domain, filled in from reference TRBV5-1 and TRBJ2-5, reads KAGVTQTPRYLIKTRGQQVTLSCSPISGHRSVSWYQQTPGQGLQFLFEYFSETQRNKGNFPGRFSGRQFSNSRSEMNVSTLELGDSALYLCASSLRDGTGMYFGPGTRLLVL.

The chain couples TRBV5-1 to TRBJ2-4; 8 nucleotides line up with TRBD2. Germline CDR1 is SGHRS and CDR2 is YFSETQ. The length of the CDR3 is 17 residues. V lost 4 bases to trimming and J lost 0 bases; unmatched junction nucleotides: 9. CDR3 DNA: TGCGCCAGCAGCCCGATAACTAGCGGATTAGCCAAAAACATTCAGTACTTC. Translation gives CASSPITSGLAKNIQYF.

Only a few counts were recorded for this clonotype. V and J are TRBV13 and TRBJ2-4; D possibly corresponds to TRBD1 (6 bases). The CDR3 length is 17 residues. Germline CDR1 reads PRHDT; CDR2 reads FYEKMQ (reference sequence). The V and J ends lost 3 bases and 0 bases respectively, with 15 bases between them. CDR3 sequence (DNA): TGTGCCAGCAGCTTTAGACAGGAACAACTAGCCAAAAACATTCAGTACTTC. It encodes CASSFRQEQLAKNIQYF.

V is TRBV7-9 and J is TRBJ2-3; D may be TRBD2 (5 bases). V was cut by 11 bases and J by 0 bases, with 18 bases left in between. Germline lookup yields CDR1 SEHNR and CDR2 FQNEAQ (reference sequence). The CDR3 sequence is 15 residues long. The CDR3 loop is CAGLGRAESTDTQYF. The DNA of the CDR3 is TGTGCCGGACTTGGGCGGGCGGAGAGCACAGATACGCAGTATTTT.

This clonotype was seen a handful of times. The chain is built from TRBV4-2 and TRBJ2-6; D possibly matches TRBD1 or TRBD2 (6 bases each). The germline V and J ends were trimmed by 7 bases and 9 bases, with 19 bases remaining between them. The length of the CDR3 is 15 residues. Germline CDR1 and CDR2: LGHNA and YNFKEQ. As DNA, the CDR3 is TGTGCCAGCACCATGAGGGAACAGGGAGGCAACGTCCTGACTTTC. This sequence encodes CASTMREQGGNVLTF.

The chain uses TRBV28 and TRBJ2-7, with TRBD1 identical over 8 bases. This CDR3 has 14 amino acids. CDR1 and CDR2 (germline): MDHEN, SYDVKM. V lost 2 bases, J lost 3 bases, and 3 bases stayed unmatched. Here the CDR3 reads CASSLTGQVYEQYF. As DNA, the CDR3 is TGTGCCAGCAGTTTAACGGGACAGGTCTACGAGCAGTACTTC.

In its sample, this clonotype was seen a few times. The chain links TRBV3-1 to TRBJ2-3, with D tentatively TRBD2 (7 bases). V lost 3 bases and J 2 bases, leaving 15 bases between the germline ends. The CDR3 loop spans 16 amino acids. CDR1 LGHDT and CDR2 YNNKEL come from the germline V gene (reference sequence). The CDR3 DNA sequence: TGTGCCAGCAGCCAGGATGCGGGGGCTTACACAGATACGCAGTATTTT. Translated, it gives CASSQDAGAYTDTQYF.